These 15 T cell receptor beta chains share one sample of origin, sequenced in a study of early T cells in non-severe SARS-CoV-2 infection. From the 5' RACE reads, TCRdb called clonotypes with MiXCR, one entry per CDR3 protein. The sample consists of roughly 54,000 distinct CDR3 sequences, roughly 7.6% of them appearing once. The source was whole blood, collected at baseline. These receptor sequences come from an adult who was a healthcare worker with PCR-confirmed SARS-CoV-2 infection or an uninfected control (not recorded which).

This clonotype was observed many times. V gene TRBV7-9 combines with J gene TRBJ1-4; 8 bases agree with TRBD1. Germline CDR1 SEHNR, CDR2 FQNEAQ (reference sequence). The V gene end was trimmed by 7 bases and the J gene end by 10 bases; junction bases not matched to a gene: 14. The CDR3 is made up of 15 amino acids. CDR3 sequence: CASKFPGQDIGKLFF. The CDR3 DNA reads as TGTGCCAGCAAATTTCCGGGACAGGACATAGGAAAACTGTTTTTT.

The table lists this clonotype with many counts. The CDR3 coding sequence is TGTGCCATCAGTGAGGAACGCACAGATACGCAGTATTTT. Translation gives CAISEERTDTQYF. V usage is TRBV10-3 and J usage is TRBJ2-3, with D uncertain. This CDR3 is 13 amino acids long. With 2 bases removed from V and 1 base from J, the gap between germline ends came to 4 bases. Germline V lookup: CDR1 ENHRY, CDR2 SYGVKD.

This clonotype has only a few counts. The chain carries TRBV4-2 and TRBJ1-6; perhaps TRBD1 as D (6 bases). There are 17 residues in the CDR3. V lost 1 base to trimming and J lost 2 bases, with 12 bases between them. The germline gives CDR1 LGHNA, CDR2 YNFKEQ. In DNA, the CDR3 is TGTGCCAGCAGCCAAGGTGGGGAGGGGGCCTATAATTCACCCCTCCACTTT. Its protein is CASSQGGEGAYNSPLHF.

There are a few counts of this clonotype. This chain connects TRBV27 to TRBJ2-1; D is perhaps TRBD2 (6 bases). The germline CDR1 and CDR2 sequences are MNHEY and SMNVEV (reference sequence). CDR3 length equals 16 residues. V lost 2 bases and J lost 6, with 17 bases in between. In nucleotides, the CDR3 is TGTGCCAGCAGTTTAACATCGCGTCTAGCGAGCAATGAGCAGTTCTTC. It yields the protein CASSLTSRLASNEQFF.

There are a few counts of this clonotype. The chain links TRBV7-2 to TRBJ1-1; D uncertain. Trimming stripped 1 base from V and 6 bases from J, with 12 bases between. The CDR3 runs to 14 residues. The V gene's germline CDR1 is SGHTA and CDR2 FQGNSA. The CDR3 DNA reads TGTGCCAGCAGCTTAGGAGGGTTCCTTGCTGAAGCTTTCTTT. It translates to CASSLGGFLAEAFF.

The V gene is TRBV7-9, the J gene TRBJ2-1; 8 bases map to TRBD1. CDR1 and CDR2 (germline): SEHNR, FQNEAQ (reference sequence). V lost 0 bases to trimming and J lost 4 bases; unmatched junction nucleotides: 5. There are 16 residues in the CDR3. The CDR3 DNA reads TGTGCCAGCAGCTTAGCTAACAGGGGGAGGTACAATGAGCAGTTCTTC. Translated: CASSLANRGRYNEQFF.

V and J are TRBV4-1 and TRBJ1-2; D not certain. V lost 1 base and J lost 5, with 14 bases in between. The CDR3 is made up of 15 amino acids. Germline CDR1 MGHRA, CDR2 YSYEKL. The CDR3 here is CASSQAGLIRYGYTF. The DNA for the CDR3 is TGCGCCAGCAGCCAAGCGGGCCTCATTCGATATGGCTACACCTTC.

In its sample, this clonotype was seen a few times. The chain employs TRBV30 and TRBJ2-7, with D possibly matching TRBD2 (5 bases). Germline CDR1 and CDR2: GTSNPN and SVGIG (reference sequence). This CDR3 has 16 amino acids. With 2 bases removed from V and 1 base from J, the gap between germline ends came to 18 bases. CDR3 sequence reads: CAWSSGGMAGSYEQYF. The DNA for the CDR3 is TGTGCCTGGAGTTCAGGCGGAATGGCGGGTTCCTACGAGCAGTACTTC.

This clonotype was seen at least ten times. The rearrangement uses TRBV6-6 and TRBJ2-7; 11 bases line up with TRBD2. J lost 1 base, V lost 7 bases, and 9 bases had no gene match. This CDR3 region has 16 residues. The germline V gene has CDR1 MNHNY and CDR2 SVGAGI (reference sequence). CDR3 in amino acids: CASTYLAGGTSYEQYF. The CDR3 coding sequence is TGTGCCAGCACCTACCTAGCGGGAGGAACATCCTACGAGCAGTACTTC.

The chain couples TRBV10-2 to TRBJ1-1; D remains unclear. V was cut by 2 bases and J by 1 base, with 11 bases left in between. The germline V gene encodes CDR1 WSHSY and CDR2 SAAADI. This CDR3 is built from 15 residues. The CDR3 is CASSEPPGGNTEAFF. The DNA for the CDR3 is TGCGCCAGCAGTGAGCCCCCAGGAGGGAACACTGAAGCTTTCTTT.

This clonotype was picked up many times. The chain couples TRBV3-1 to TRBJ2-2, with 7 positions matching TRBD2. Per the germline V gene, CDR1 is LGHDT and CDR2 is YNNKEL (reference sequence). Losses at the gene ends were 4 bases for V and 6 bases for J; bases not matched to a gene: 2. This CDR3 region has 13 residues. CDR3: CASSRLAAGELFF. In nucleotides, the CDR3 is TGTGCCAGCAGCCGTCTAGCGGCCGGGGAGCTGTTTTTT.

The rearrangement links TRBV7-8 to TRBJ2-3; the D gene is possibly TRBD2 (5 bases). This CDR3 is 18 amino acids long. Germline CDR1 is SGHVS and CDR2 is FQNEAQ. Deletions cut 0 bases from V and 0 bases from J, with 16 bases between. The CDR3: CASSLALRDDTSTDTQYF. The CDR3 DNA reads TGTGCCAGCAGCTTAGCCCTCCGGGATGACACTAGCACAGATACGCAGTATTTT.

This clonotype occurred a few times. The chain recombines TRBV7-8 with TRBJ1-1, with TRBD1 matching 7 bases. The CDR3 runs to 17 residues. Per the germline V gene, CDR1 is SGHVS and CDR2 is FQNEAQ. The V gene end was trimmed by 5 bases and the J gene end by 5 bases; junction bases not matched to a gene: 17. CDR3 nucleotide sequence: TGTGCCAGCAGCACTTACGGAAGACAGCCCAGGGGGACTGAAGCTTTCTTT. This sequence encodes CASSTYGRQPRGTEAFF.

There are many counts of this clonotype. The chain employs TRBV7-9 and TRBJ1-5; D unresolved. V was shortened by 5 bases and J by 4 bases, with 9 bases between the two germline ends. The CDR3 consists of 13 residues. The germline V gene has CDR1 SEHNR and CDR2 FQNEAQ (reference sequence). CDR3 sequence reads: CASSRGTNQPQHF. The CDR3 nucleotides are TGTGCCAGCAGCCGGGGAACTAATCAGCCCCAGCATTTT.

The sample holds many counts of this clonotype. J is TRBJ2-7 and V is TRBV10-3; D unclear. The CDR3 spans 13 residues. V dropped 8 bases and J dropped 0 bases, with 11 bases sitting between them. The V gene's germline CDR1 is ENHRY and CDR2 SYGVKD. CDR3 nucleotide sequence: TGTGCCATCCGAGACGGAAGCTCCTACGAGCAGTACTTC. Amino acids: CAIRDGSSYEQYF.